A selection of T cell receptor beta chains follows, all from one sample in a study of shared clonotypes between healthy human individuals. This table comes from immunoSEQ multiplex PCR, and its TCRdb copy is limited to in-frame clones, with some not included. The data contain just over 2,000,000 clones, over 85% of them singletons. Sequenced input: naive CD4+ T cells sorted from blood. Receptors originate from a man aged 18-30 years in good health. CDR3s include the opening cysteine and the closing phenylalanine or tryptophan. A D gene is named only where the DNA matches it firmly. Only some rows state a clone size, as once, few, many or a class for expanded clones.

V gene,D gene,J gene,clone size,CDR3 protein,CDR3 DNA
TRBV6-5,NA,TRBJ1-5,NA,CASSWGLKDQPQHF,TGTGCCAGCAGTTGGGGGCTCAAGGATCAGCCCCAGCATTTT
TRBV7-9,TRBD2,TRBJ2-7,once,CASSLAIRLAGGYEQYF,TGTGCCAGCAGCTTAGCTATCCGGCTAGCGGGAGGCTACGAGCAGTACTTC
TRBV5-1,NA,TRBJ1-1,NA,CASSFLEGTEAFF,TGCGCCAGCAGCTTTTTAGAAGGGACTGAAGCTTTCTTT
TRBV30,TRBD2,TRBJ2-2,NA,CAWSDPGGKNTGELFF,TGTGCCTGGAGTGACCCGGGAGGGAAGAACACCGGGGAGCTGTTTTTT
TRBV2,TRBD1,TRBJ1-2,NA,CASSVDRINYGYTF,TGTGCCAGCAGTGTGGACAGGATTAACTATGGCTACACCTTC
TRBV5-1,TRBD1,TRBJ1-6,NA,CASSFQTGSNTHSPLHF,TGCGCCAGCAGCTTCCAGACAGGGTCAAATACCCATTCACCCCTCCACTTT
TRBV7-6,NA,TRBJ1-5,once,CASSLAIDQPQHF,TGTGCCAGCAGCTTAGCTATCGATCAGCCCCAGCATTTT
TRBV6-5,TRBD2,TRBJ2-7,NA,CASSLGAREGLVQYF,TGTGCCAGCAGCTTAGGGGCGCGGGAGGGCCTTGTGCAGTACTTC
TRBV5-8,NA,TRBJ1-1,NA,CASLLEDTEAFF,TGTGCCAGCCTTCTGGAAGACACTGAAGCTTTCTTT
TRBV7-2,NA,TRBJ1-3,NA,CASSLASMLNTIYF,TGTGCCAGCAGCTTAGCCAGCATGCTAAACACCATATATTTT
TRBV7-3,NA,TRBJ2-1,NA,CASSLGGEQFF,TGTGCCAGCAGCTTGGGGGGTGAGCAGTTCTTC
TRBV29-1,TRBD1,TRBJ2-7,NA,CSVAGRGSYEQYF,TGCAGCGTTGCAGGCAGGGGGTCCTACGAGCAGTACTTC
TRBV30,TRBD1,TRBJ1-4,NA,CAWSGGQTGGPNEKLFF,TGTGCCTGGAGTGGGGGACAGACAGGGGGCCCTAATGAAAAACTGTTTTTT
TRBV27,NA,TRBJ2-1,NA,CAIKGGESSYNEQFF,TGTGCCATCAAAGGAGGGGAGAGCTCCTACAATGAGCAGTTCTTC
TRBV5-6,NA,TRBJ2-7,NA,CASSVNYEQYF,TGTGCCAGCAGCGTAAACTACGAGCAGTACTTC
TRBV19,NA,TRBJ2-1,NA,CASSTRGPYNEQFF,TGTGCCAGTAGTACACGGGGCCCCTACAATGAGCAGTTCTTC
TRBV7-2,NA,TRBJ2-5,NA,CASSQTIRAGETQYF,TGTGCCAGCAGCCAGACAATTCGGGCGGGGGAGACCCAGTACTTC
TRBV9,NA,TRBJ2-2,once,CASSAPGLTGELFF,TGTGCCAGCAGCGCCCCGGGACTTACCGGGGAGCTGTTTTTT
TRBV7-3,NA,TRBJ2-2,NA,CASSFPVGGRNTGELFF,TGTGCCAGCAGCTTTCCCGTGGGGGGTAGGAACACCGGGGAGCTGTTTTTT
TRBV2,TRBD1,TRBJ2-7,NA,CASSGDRQSYEQYF,TGTGCCAGCAGTGGGGACAGGCAATCCTACGAGCAGTACTTC
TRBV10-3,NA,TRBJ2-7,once,CAISESGQGSYEQYF,TGTGCCATCAGTGAGTCAGGTCAGGGGTCCTACGAGCAGTACTTC
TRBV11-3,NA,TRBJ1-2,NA,CASSPRSQQGLSNYGYTF,TGTGCCAGCAGCCCTCGATCCCAACAGGGCCTTTCTAACTATGGCTACACCTTC
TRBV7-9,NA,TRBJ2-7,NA,CASSSNHYEQYF,TGTGCCAGCAGCTCGAACCACTACGAGCAGTACTTC
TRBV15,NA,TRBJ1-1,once,CATARGGSTEAFF,TGTGCCACCGCCCGCGGGGGGTCCACTGAAGCTTTCTTT
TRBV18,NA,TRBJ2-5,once,CASSPQVSGETQYF,TGTGCCAGCTCACCACAAGTCTCAGGAGAGACCCAGTACTTC
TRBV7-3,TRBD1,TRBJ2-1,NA,CASSLDRAGNEQFF,TGTGCCAGCAGCTTGGACAGGGCGGGCAATGAGCAGTTCTTC
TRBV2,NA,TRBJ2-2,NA,CASREDSVGELFF,TGTGCCAGCAGAGAGGACTCGGTCGGGGAGCTGTTTTTT
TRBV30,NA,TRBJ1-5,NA,CAWGSGSNQPQHF,TGTGCCTGGGGGTCGGGTAGCAATCAGCCCCAGCATTTT
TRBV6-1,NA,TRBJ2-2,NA,CASSARGSGELFF,TGTGCCAGCAGTGCCAGGGGTTCCGGGGAGCTGTTTTTT
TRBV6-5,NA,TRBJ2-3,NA,CASSYHGRGNTQYF,TGTGCCAGCAGTTATCACGGGAGAGGTAATACGCAGTATTTT
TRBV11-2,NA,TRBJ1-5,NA,CASSLGSVQPQHF,TGTGCCAGCAGCTTAGGATCGGTCCAGCCCCAGCATTTT
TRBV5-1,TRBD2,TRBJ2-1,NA,CASSLAILAGANEQFF,TGCGCCAGCAGCTTGGCCATCCTAGCGGGGGCTAATGAGCAGTTCTTC
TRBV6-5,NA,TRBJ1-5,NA,CASGRGQNNQPQHF,TGTGCCAGCGGGCGCGGACAGAATAATCAGCCCCAGCATTTT
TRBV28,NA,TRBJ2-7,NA,CASSLYPGTGGEQYF,TGTGCCAGCAGTTTATATCCAGGGACCGGAGGCGAGCAGTACTTC
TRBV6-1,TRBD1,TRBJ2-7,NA,CASSEYGQGEQYF,TGTGCCAGCAGTGAGTACGGACAGGGAGAGCAGTACTTC
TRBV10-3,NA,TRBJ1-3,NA,CARRRFGFGNTIYF,TGTGCCAGACGAAGGTTCGGGTTTGGAAACACCATATATTTT
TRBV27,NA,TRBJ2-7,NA,CASSLSQRLISYEQYF,TGTGCCAGCAGTTTATCCCAGAGACTTATTTCCTACGAGCAGTACTTC
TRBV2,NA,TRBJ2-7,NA,CASSDNINEQYF,TGTGCCAGCAGTGACAACATAAACGAGCAGTACTTC
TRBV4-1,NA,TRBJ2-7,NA,CASSRGTRGYEQYF,TGCGCCAGCAGCCGAGGGACGAGGGGCTACGAGCAGTACTTC
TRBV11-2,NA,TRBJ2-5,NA,CASNMGAQETQYF,TGTGCCAGCAACATGGGAGCTCAAGAGACCCAGTACTTC
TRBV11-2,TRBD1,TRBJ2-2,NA,CASSQDRDGELFF,TGTGCCAGCAGCCAAGACAGGGACGGGGAGCTGTTTTTT
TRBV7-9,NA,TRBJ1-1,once,CASSRDRTTNPEAFF,TGTGCCAGCAGCCGGGATCGGACAACGAATCCTGAAGCTTTCTTT
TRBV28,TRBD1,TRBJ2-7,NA,CASTGTGVASYEQYF,TGTGCCAGCACCGGGACAGGGGTGGCTTCCTACGAGCAGTACTTC
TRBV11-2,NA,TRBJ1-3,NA,CASSLAGASVDTIYF,TGTGCCAGCAGCTTAGCAGGGGCCTCCGTGGACACCATATATTTT
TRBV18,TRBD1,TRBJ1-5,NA,CASSPYQGAGNQPQHF,TGTGCCAGCTCACCCTATCAGGGGGCCGGCAATCAGCCCCAGCATTTT
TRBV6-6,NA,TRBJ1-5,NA,CASSYVGKGSNQPQHF,TGTGCCAGCAGTTACGTCGGGAAAGGGAGCAATCAGCCCCAGCATTTT
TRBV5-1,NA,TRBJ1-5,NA,CASSLEAGNNQPQHF,TGCGCCAGCAGCTTGGAGGCAGGGAACAATCAGCCCCAGCATTTT